This passage covers 23 T cell receptor beta chains from one sample sequenced in a study of blood T cell repertoires in COVID-19. Method: immunoSEQ multiplex PCR; TCRdb's copy keeps in-frame clones and lacks some. The sample holds approximately 260,000 clones, about nine tenths seen once. Specimen: PBMCs or T cells enriched from blood (not recorded which). These receptors originate from a woman under 40 with acute COVID-19.

The chain is built from TRBV30 and TRBJ2-7; D is unresolved. V shed 1 base and J shed 2 bases, with 6 bases lying between them. CDR3 length: 12 residues. The germline gives CDR1 GTSNPN, CDR2 SVGIG (reference sequence). The CDR3 bases are TGTGCCTGGAGTGGCACGGCCTACGAGCAGTACTTC. This sequence encodes CAWSGTAYEQYF.

This clone has more than one count but fewer than ten. The chain links TRBV6-2 or TRBV6-3 to TRBJ1-5, with 7 bases fitting TRBD1. Germline V CDR1 and CDR2: MNHEY, SVGEGT. There are 16 residues in the CDR3. V lost 6 bases to trimming and J lost 0 bases; unmatched junction nucleotides: 8. CDR3: CASSRNRGNSNQPQHF. The CDR3 nucleotides are TGTGCCAGCAGCCGAAACAGGGGTAATAGCAATCAGCCCCAGCATTTT.

The gene calls are TRBV6-5 and TRBJ2-5, with 12 nucleotides matching TRBD1. Germline lookup yields CDR1 MNHEY and CDR2 SVGAGI. Trimming at V came to 6 bases and at J to 4 bases, leaving 6 bases not matched to a gene. The CDR3 runs 15 residues. The DNA for the CDR3 is TGTGCCAGCAGCGGAAGGGACAGGGGGCCAGAGACCCAGTACTTC. Protein product: CASSGRDRGPETQYF.

The rearrangement links TRBV4-3 to TRBJ2-2; 11 positions match TRBD2. The CDR3 extends over 15 amino acids. V dropped 6 bases and J dropped 5; count of bases not matched to a gene: 5. Germline V lookup: CDR1 LGHNA, CDR2 YSLEER. The CDR3 protein is CASSLAGGGTGELFF. The DNA of the CDR3 is TGCGCCAGCAGTCTAGCGGGAGGTGGAACCGGGGAGCTGTTTTTT.

The V call is TRBV5-6, the J call TRBJ2-1, with TRBD2 as a possible D gene (6 bases). Trimming stripped 4 bases from V and 9 bases from J, with 11 bases between. Germline V lookup: CDR1 SGHDT, CDR2 YYEEEE. The CDR3 runs to 12 residues. In DNA form, the CDR3 reads TGTGCCAGCAGCCCCCTGGGAGGTGAGCAGTTCTTC. Residues: CASSPLGGEQFF.

Only one count was recorded for this clone. The chain links TRBV4-1 to TRBJ1-5; no clear D gene. V lost 6 bases and J lost 2, with 14 bases in between. Per germline, CDR1 MGHRA and CDR2 YSYEKL. This CDR3 is 15 amino acids long. CDR3 bases: TGCGCCAGCAGACCTGTATTACGGGGCAATCAGCCCCAGCATTTT. Protein sequence: CASRPVLRGNQPQHF.

The V and J genes are TRBV5-5 and TRBJ2-7, with a weak D call TRBD1 (6 bases). Germline assignment: CDR1 SGHKS and CDR2 YYEKEE (reference sequence). V lost 5 bases and J 2 bases, leaving 17 bases between the germline ends. This CDR3 has 15 residues. As DNA, the CDR3 is TGTGCCAGCAGGCGGTTACAGGGTAATACCTACGAGCAGTACTTC. Encoded protein: CASRRLQGNTYEQYF.

The V and J genes are TRBV20-1 and TRBJ1-2, with a tentative D call TRBD1 (6 bases). Germline loops: CDR1 DFQATT, CDR2 SNEGSKA (reference sequence). Trimming left V 6 bases short and J 7 bases short, with 12 bases between. The CDR3 contains 11 residues. This CDR3 reads CSATHRAGYTF. The CDR3 nucleotides are TGCAGTGCCACCCACAGGGCTGGCTACACCTTC.

V usage is TRBV5-6 and J usage is TRBJ2-1; D is unresolved. The CDR3 spans 14 residues. Germline V lookup: CDR1 SGHDT, CDR2 YYEEEE. The V end lost 1 base, the J end lost 8 bases, and 13 bases lay between the germline ends. The CDR3 spells CASSLSAPSDEQFF. DNA of the CDR3: TGTGCCAGCAGCTTGTCAGCGCCCTCGGATGAGCAGTTCTTC.

This sequence joins TRBV25-1 and TRBJ2-3, with 7 bases lining up with TRBD2. This CDR3 comprises 16 residues. CDR1 and CDR2 from the germline V gene are MGHDK and SYGVNS. Losses at the gene ends were 6 bases for V and 3 bases for J; bases not matched to a gene: 12. Written as DNA, the CDR3 is TGTGCCAGCAGCCCCCGCCCGGGACTAACAACAGATACGCAGTATTTT. The encoded protein is CASSPRPGLTTDTQYF.

The chain joins TRBV27 to TRBJ1-6; TRBD1 aligns across 8 bases. Germline loops: CDR1 MNHEY, CDR2 SMNVEV (reference sequence). The CDR3 is 14 amino acids. The V and J ends lost 7 bases and 9 bases, in that order; junction bases with no gene match: 8. CDR3 protein: CASTDQGAGSPLHF. CDR3 sequence (DNA): TGTGCCAGCACAGATCAGGGGGCAGGTTCACCCCTCCACTTT.

In DNA, the CDR3 is TGTGCCAGCAGATATCAAGGGGCTAATTCACCCCTCCACTTT. Its protein is CASRYQGANSPLHF. This chain uses TRBV6-5 with TRBJ1-6, with TRBD1 as a possible D gene (5 bases). CDR1 is MNHEY, CDR2 SVGAGI, per germline. Between the trimmed V and J ends, which lost 6 bases and 6 bases, there was a span of 12 bases. The CDR3 has 14 amino acids.

The chain carries TRBV7-9 and TRBJ1-2; D ambiguous. Germline V gene data show CDR1 as SEHNR and CDR2 as FQNEAQ (reference sequence). V was shortened by 5 bases and J by 8 bases, with 6 bases between the two germline ends. There are 10 residues in the CDR3. The CDR3 DNA reads as TGTGCCAGCAGCCAGGTCGGCTACACCTTC. As protein: CASSQVGYTF.

The chain combines TRBV2 with TRBJ2-5; 7 positions match TRBD1. This CDR3 is built from 13 residues. CDR1 SNHLY and CDR2 FYNNEI come from the germline V gene. Unmatched junction bases numbered 4, after V lost 6 bases and J lost 3 bases. The CDR3 region has the DNA TGTGCCAGCAGCGACGGGACAGAAGAGACCCAGTACTTC. Amino acids: CASSDGTEETQYF.

The genes are TRBV29-1 and TRBJ1-4, with 11 bases that match TRBD1. The CDR3 has 18 amino acids. V shed 7 bases, J shed 4 bases, and the junction held 17 bases outside the gene matches. Germline V lookup: CDR1 SQVTM, CDR2 ANQGSEA. The CDR3 coding sequence is TGCAGCGGTACCCCAAACCCCGGACAGGGGGCTATTAATGAAAAACTGTTTTTT. Encoded protein: CSGTPNPGQGAINEKLFF.

V gene TRBV28 combines with J gene TRBJ2-7, with D possibly matching TRBD2 (5 bases). The CDR3 runs to 13 residues. Germline assignment: CDR1 MDHEN and CDR2 SYDVKM. Trimming removed 8 bases at V and 4 bases at J, with 15 bases between. CDR3 sequence reads: CASALGREYEQYF. DNA for the CDR3: TGTGCCAGCGCATTAGGTAGGGAGTACGAGCAGTACTTC.

This clone appeared a single time. V usage is TRBV11-1 and J usage is TRBJ1-1, with D possibly TRBD1 on 5 matching bases. Per germline, CDR1 SGHAT and CDR2 FQDESV (reference sequence). Between the trimmed V and J ends, which lost 0 bases and 5 bases, there was a span of 13 bases. The CDR3 runs 15 residues. The CDR3 is CASSLARGDETEAFF. CDR3 DNA: TGTGCCAGCAGCTTAGCGCGGGGGGATGAGACTGAAGCTTTCTTT.

This chain uses TRBV18 with TRBJ1-2; the D gene is possibly TRBD1 (6 bases). The CDR3 is 13 amino acids. V was trimmed by 3 bases and J by 5 bases, leaving 10 bases between them. CDR1 and CDR2 from the germline V gene are KGHSH and LQKENI. CDR3 region: CASSPRTEYGYTF. The CDR3 DNA sequence: TGTGCCAGCTCACCCCGGACAGAGTATGGCTACACCTTC.

This chain links TRBV5-1 with TRBJ2-1; the match to TRBD2 covers 9 bases. V lost 6 bases and J lost 10; bases outside the gene matches: 14. Per the germline V gene, CDR1 is SGHRS and CDR2 is YFSETQ. This CDR3 has 15 residues. The CDR3 here is CASKYSGSLGWEQFF. The CDR3, as DNA: TGCGCCAGCAAATATAGCGGGAGCCTAGGTTGGGAGCAGTTCTTC. Based on the CDR3 plus reference TRBV5-1 and TRBJ2-1, the full variable domain is KAGVTQTPRYLIKTRGQQVTLSCSPISGHRSVSWYQQTPGQGLQFLFEYFSETQRNKGNFPGRFSGRQFSNSRSEMNVSTLELGDSALYLCASKYSGSLGWEQFFGPGTRLTVL.

This chain uses TRBV6-5 with TRBJ2-1, with 8 bases aligning to TRBD2. Germline V gives CDR1 MNHEY, CDR2 SVGAGI. This CDR3 spans 13 amino acids. V trimming: 6 bases; J trimming: 7 bases; junction bases outside the gene matches: 5. CDR3 sequence (DNA): TGTGCCAGCAGGAACCCTAGCGGGAATGAGCAGTTCTTC. Protein sequence: CASRNPSGNEQFF.

The chain combines TRBV27 with TRBJ1-6; 8 nucleotides align to TRBD1. The trim removed 6 bases at V and 7 bases at J, leaving 11 bases unmatched. The CDR3 is 16 residues long. Germline CDR1 reads MNHEY; CDR2 reads SMNVEV (reference sequence). The DNA for the CDR3 is TGTGCCAGCAGCTACCGGACAGGGAGGCTAAATTCACCCCTCCACTTT. Protein sequence: CASSYRTGRLNSPLHF.

The chain joins TRBV6-4 to TRBJ1-1; D is possibly TRBD1 (6 bases). CDR1 is MRHNA, CDR2 SNTAGT, per germline. The CDR3 length is 15 residues. V was trimmed by 7 bases and J by 1 base, leaving 16 bases between them. The CDR3 spells CASKRRAGENTEAFF. The DNA of the CDR3 is TGTGCCAGCAAAAGGCGGGCAGGGGAGAACACTGAAGCTTTCTTT.

V and J are TRBV4-1 and TRBJ1-2, with 9 bases fitting TRBD1. V lost 4 bases, J lost 5 bases, and 17 bases stayed unmatched. The CDR3 is 18 amino acids. Germline loops: CDR1 MGHRA, CDR2 YSYEKL. The CDR3 sequence: CASSLRFPDRGQRYGYTF. In DNA form, the CDR3 reads TGCGCCAGCAGCCTTCGATTCCCGGACAGGGGCCAGAGGTATGGCTACACCTTC.